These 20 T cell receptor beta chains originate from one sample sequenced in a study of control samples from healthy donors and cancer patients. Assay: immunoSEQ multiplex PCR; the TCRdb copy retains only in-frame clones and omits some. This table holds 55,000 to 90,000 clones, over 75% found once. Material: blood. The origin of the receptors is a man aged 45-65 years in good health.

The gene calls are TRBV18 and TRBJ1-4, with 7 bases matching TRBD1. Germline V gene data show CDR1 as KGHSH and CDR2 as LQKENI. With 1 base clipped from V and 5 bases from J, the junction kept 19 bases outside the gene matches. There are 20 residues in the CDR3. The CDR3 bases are TGTGCCAGCTCACCACTACTCGACAGGGTGGAAGTCTCGTCGAATGAAAAACTGTTTTTT. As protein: CASSPLLDRVEVSSNEKLFF.

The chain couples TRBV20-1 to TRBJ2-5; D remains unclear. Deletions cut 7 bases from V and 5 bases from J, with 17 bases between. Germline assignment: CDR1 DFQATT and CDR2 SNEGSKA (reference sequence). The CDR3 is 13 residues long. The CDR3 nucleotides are TGCAGTGTTAGTGGAAGTTTTCTTGAGACCCAGTACTTC. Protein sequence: CSVSGSFLETQYF.

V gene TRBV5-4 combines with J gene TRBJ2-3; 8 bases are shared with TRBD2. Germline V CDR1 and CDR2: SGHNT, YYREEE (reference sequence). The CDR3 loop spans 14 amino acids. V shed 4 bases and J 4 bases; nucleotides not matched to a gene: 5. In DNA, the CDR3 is TGTGCCAGCAGCGCCCGGGGGGGCTCAGATACGCAGTATTTT. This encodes CASSARGGSDTQYF.

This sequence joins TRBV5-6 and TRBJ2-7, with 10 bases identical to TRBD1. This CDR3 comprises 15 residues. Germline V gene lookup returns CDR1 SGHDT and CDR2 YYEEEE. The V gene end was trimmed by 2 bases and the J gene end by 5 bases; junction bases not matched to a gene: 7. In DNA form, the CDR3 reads TGTGCCAGCAGCTTACCGGGACAGGGGTTCGACGAGCAGTACTTC. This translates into CASSLPGQGFDEQYF.

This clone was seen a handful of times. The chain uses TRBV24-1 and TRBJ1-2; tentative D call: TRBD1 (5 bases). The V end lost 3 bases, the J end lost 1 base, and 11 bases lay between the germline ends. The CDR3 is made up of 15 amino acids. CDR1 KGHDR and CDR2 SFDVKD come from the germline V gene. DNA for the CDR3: TGTGCCACCAGTGATCCTAGGACACTTAACTATGGCTACACCTTC. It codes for CATSDPRTLNYGYTF.

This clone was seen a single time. The CDR3 region has the DNA TGCAGCGCCGGGACAGGGCGGTCCTACGAGCAGTACTTC. Residues: CSAGTGRSYEQYF. This chain uses TRBV29-1 with TRBJ2-7; 9 bases line up with TRBD1. CDR1 is SQVTM and CDR2 is ANQGSEA in the germline V gene. The J segment lost 1 base and the V segment lost 7 bases, leaving 5 bases of the junction unmatched. The CDR3 spans 13 residues.

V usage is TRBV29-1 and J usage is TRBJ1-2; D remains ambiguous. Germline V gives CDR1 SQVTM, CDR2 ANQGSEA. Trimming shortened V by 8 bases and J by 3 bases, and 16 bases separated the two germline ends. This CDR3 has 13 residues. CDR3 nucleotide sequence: TGCAGCTCTAACCTTGTGGGTCACTATGGCTACACCTTC. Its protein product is CSSNLVGHYGYTF.

CDR3: CATKGGNNEQFF. The DNA of the CDR3 is TGTGCCACCAAAGGTGGGAACAATGAGCAGTTCTTC. The chain links TRBV2 to TRBJ2-1; D remains ambiguous. Per the germline V gene, CDR1 is SNHLY and CDR2 is FYNNEI. CDR3 length equals 12 residues. The V gene lost 10 bases and the J gene lost 5 bases, with 12 bases spanning the gap.

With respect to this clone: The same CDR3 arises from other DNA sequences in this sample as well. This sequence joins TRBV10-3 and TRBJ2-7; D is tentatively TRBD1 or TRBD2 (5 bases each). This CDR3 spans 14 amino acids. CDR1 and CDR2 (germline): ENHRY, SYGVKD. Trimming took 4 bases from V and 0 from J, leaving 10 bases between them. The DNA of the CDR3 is TGTGCCATCAGTGGGGACCGTTCCTCCTACGAGCAGTACTTC. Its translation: CAISGDRSSYEQYF.

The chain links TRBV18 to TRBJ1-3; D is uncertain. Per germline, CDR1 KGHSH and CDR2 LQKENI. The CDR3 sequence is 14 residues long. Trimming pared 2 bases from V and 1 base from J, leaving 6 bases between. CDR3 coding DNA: TGTGCCAGCTCACCAGGGTCATCTGGAAACACCATATATTTT. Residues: CASSPGSSGNTIYF.

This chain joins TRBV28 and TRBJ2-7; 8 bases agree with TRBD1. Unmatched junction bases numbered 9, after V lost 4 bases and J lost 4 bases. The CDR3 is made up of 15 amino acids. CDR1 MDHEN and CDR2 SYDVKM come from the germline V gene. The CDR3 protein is CASSSPQGGAYEQYF. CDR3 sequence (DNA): TGTGCCAGCAGTTCTCCACAGGGGGGCGCATACGAGCAGTACTTC.

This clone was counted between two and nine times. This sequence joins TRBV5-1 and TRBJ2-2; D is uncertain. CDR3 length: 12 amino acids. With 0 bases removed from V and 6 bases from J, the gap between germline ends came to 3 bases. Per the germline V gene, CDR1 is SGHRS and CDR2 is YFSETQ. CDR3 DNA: TGCGCCAGCAGCTTGGACCCCGGGGAGCTGTTTTTT. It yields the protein CASSLDPGELFF.

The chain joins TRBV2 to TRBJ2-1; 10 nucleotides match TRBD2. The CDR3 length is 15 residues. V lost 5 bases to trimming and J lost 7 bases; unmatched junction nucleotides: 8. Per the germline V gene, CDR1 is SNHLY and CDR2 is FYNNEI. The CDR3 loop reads CASSISGGAWNEQFF. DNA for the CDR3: TGTGCCAGCAGTATAAGCGGGGGGGCCTGGAATGAGCAGTTCTTC.

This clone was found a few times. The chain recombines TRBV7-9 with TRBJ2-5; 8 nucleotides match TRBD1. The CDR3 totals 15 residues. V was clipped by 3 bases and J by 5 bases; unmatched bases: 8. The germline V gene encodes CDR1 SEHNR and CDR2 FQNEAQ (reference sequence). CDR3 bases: TGTGCCAGCAGCTTGAATGACAGGGGCGGCGAGACCCAGTACTTC. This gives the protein CASSLNDRGGETQYF.

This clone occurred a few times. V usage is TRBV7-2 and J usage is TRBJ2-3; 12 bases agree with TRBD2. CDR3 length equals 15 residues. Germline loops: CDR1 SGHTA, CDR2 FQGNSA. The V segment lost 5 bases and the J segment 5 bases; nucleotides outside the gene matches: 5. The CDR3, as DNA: TGTGCCAGCAGCCCGAGACTAGCGGGAGAAGATACGCAGTATTTT. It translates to CASSPRLAGEDTQYF.

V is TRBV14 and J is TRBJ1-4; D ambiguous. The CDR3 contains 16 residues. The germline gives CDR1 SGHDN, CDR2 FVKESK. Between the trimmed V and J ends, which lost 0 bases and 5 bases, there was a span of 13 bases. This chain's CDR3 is CASSQESGQMNEKLFF. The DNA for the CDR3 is TGTGCCAGCAGCCAAGAATCTGGTCAAATGAATGAAAAACTGTTTTTT.

CDR3 residues: CASTCPGGSAVANEKLFF. CDR3 DNA sequence: TGTGCCAGCACCTGCCCCGGGGGTTCCGCCGTGGCTAATGAAAAACTGTTTTTT. The chain recombines TRBV6-4 with TRBJ1-4; perhaps TRBD1 as D (5 bases). V lost 7 bases and J 3 bases, leaving 24 bases between the germline ends. Germline V gene sequence: CDR1 MRHNA, CDR2 SNTAGT. CDR3 length: 18 amino acids.

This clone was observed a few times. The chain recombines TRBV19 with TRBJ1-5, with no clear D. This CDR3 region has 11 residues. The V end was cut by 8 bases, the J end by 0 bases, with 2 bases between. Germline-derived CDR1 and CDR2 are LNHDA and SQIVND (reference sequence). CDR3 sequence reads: CASSSNQPQHF. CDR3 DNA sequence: TGTGCCAGTTCTAGCAATCAGCCCCAGCATTTT.

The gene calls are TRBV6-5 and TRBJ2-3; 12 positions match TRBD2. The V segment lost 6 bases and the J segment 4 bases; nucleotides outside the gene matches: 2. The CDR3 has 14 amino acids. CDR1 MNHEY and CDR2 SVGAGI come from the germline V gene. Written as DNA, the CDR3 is TGTGCCAGCAGGACTAGCGGGAGTTCAGATACGCAGTATTTT. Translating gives CASRTSGSSDTQYF.

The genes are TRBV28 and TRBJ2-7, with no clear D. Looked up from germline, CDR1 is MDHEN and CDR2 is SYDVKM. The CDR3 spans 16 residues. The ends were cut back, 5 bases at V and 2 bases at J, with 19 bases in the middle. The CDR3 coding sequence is TGTGCCAGCAGTCTAAACAGACTCGGCCGGACCTACGAGCAGTACTTC. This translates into CASSLNRLGRTYEQYF.